A single sample is the source of the 14 T cell receptor beta chains below, sequenced in a study of shared clonotypes between healthy human individuals. Only in-frame clones appear in the TCRdb table, and some are missing; sequencing was by immunoSEQ multiplex PCR. The data hold approximately 470,000 clones, with more than 75% observed a single time. The sample comprised PBMCs. The receptors were gathered from a woman between 35 and 50 years old in good health. Some clones in this sample may be carry-over from other donors' samples.

The V call is TRBV9, the J call TRBJ1-4; TRBD1 matches 9 bases. The V segment lost 4 bases and the J segment 4 bases; nucleotides outside the gene matches: 8. The CDR3 contains 16 residues. Per the germline V gene, CDR1 is SGDLS and CDR2 is YYNGEE. The CDR3 loop reads CASSPGQGYGNEKLFF. The CDR3 region has the DNA TGTGCCAGCAGCCCGGGACAGGGTTATGGTAATGAAAAACTGTTTTTT.

The rearrangement links TRBV19 to TRBJ2-3; TRBD2 matches at 7 bases. CDR3 length: 15 residues. Germline-derived CDR1 and CDR2 are LNHDA and SQIVND (reference sequence). The J segment lost 2 bases and the V segment lost 6 bases, leaving 8 bases of the junction unmatched. The CDR3 nucleotides read TGTGCCAGTAGAAAAGGGACTATTTACACAGATACGCAGTATTTT. Residues: CASRKGTIYTDTQYF.

To note about this clone: This may come from a read error, since a much larger clone is one base off. Within the sample, other DNA sequences also encode this same CDR3. The J gene is TRBJ2-7, the V gene TRBV28, with 10 bases that match TRBD2. The V gene end was trimmed by 8 bases and the J gene end by 2 bases; junction bases not matched to a gene: 9. Germline V gene lookup returns CDR1 MDHEN and CDR2 SYDVKM. This CDR3 is 15 amino acids long. CDR3 bases: TGTGCCAGCCGGCGGCAAGCGGGAGGGACCTACGAGCAGTACTTC. Amino acids: CASRRQAGGTYEQYF.

This clone was observed a few times. The J gene is TRBJ1-3, the V gene TRBV2; D might be TRBD1 (6 bases). The length of the CDR3 is 15 residues. The V gene's germline CDR1 is SNHLY and CDR2 FYNNEI. V was pared by 7 bases and J by 4 bases, with 17 bases between. The CDR3 sequence is CASTPGQQRGNTIYF. The CDR3 DNA follows: TGTGCCAGCACCCCCGGACAGCAGCGCGGAAACACCATATATTTT.

This chain's CDR3 is CASSPPAGSGRDTQYF. Written as DNA, the CDR3 is TGTGCCAGCAGCCCCCCCGCAGGGTCCGGACGAGATACGCAGTATTTT. This chain joins TRBV13 and TRBJ2-3, with D maybe TRBD1 (5 bases). Germline loops: CDR1 PRHDT, CDR2 FYEKMQ (reference sequence). The CDR3 is 16 amino acids. Between the trimmed V and J ends, which lost 5 bases and 5 bases, there was a span of 20 bases.

This clone showed up just a few times. V gene TRBV5-1 combines with J gene TRBJ1-1; tentatively, D is TRBD1 (6 bases). In germline, CDR1 is SGHRS, CDR2 YFSETQ. Trimming removed 3 bases from V and 0 bases from J, with 15 bases in between. This CDR3 has 16 residues. The CDR3 DNA reads TGCGCCAGCAGCTGGGAGACGGGGGCCATGAACACTGAAGCTTTCTTT. Encoded protein: CASSWETGAMNTEAFF. Full variable domain (missing parts from reference TRBV5-1 and TRBJ1-1): KAGVTQTPRYLIKTRGQQVTLSCSPISGHRSVSWYQQTPGQGLQFLFEYFSETQRNKGNFPGRFSGRQFSNSRSEMNVSTLELGDSALYLCASSWETGAMNTEAFFGQGTRLTVV.

In the case of this clone: Compared with germline, one end of the junction differs, possibly owing to a read error. The sample carries other DNA sequences with the same CDR3. The chain recombines TRBV5-1 with TRBJ2-3, with 10 bases lining up with TRBD1. This CDR3 has 14 residues. The germline CDR1 and CDR2 sequences are SGHRS and YFSETQ. The CDR3 sequence: CASSRQGAADTQYF. In DNA form, the CDR3 reads TGCGCCAGCAGTCGACAGGGGGCCGCAGATACGCAGTACTTT.

The chain carries TRBV6-5 and TRBJ1-2; a weak D match, TRBD1 (6 bases). In germline, CDR1 is MNHEY, CDR2 SVGAGI. Trimming pared 5 bases from V and 5 bases from J, leaving 12 bases between. The CDR3 is 13 residues long. CDR3: CASSPGQVYGYTF. The CDR3 DNA follows: TGTGCCAGCAGTCCGGGACAAGTATATGGCTACACCTTC.

The chain couples TRBV19 to TRBJ2-2; TRBD1 matches 7 bases. V gave up 6 bases and J gave up 0 bases; unmatched junction bases: 7. There are 16 residues in the CDR3. Looked up from germline, CDR1 is LNHDA and CDR2 is SQIVND (reference sequence). CDR3 in amino acids: CASSTEDRPNTGELFF. The CDR3 coding sequence is TGTGCCAGTAGCACCGAGGACAGGCCGAACACCGGGGAGCTGTTTTTT.

The chain has TRBV30 and TRBJ1-3; D remains unclear. The CDR3 runs 13 residues. Germline CDR1 is GTSNPN and CDR2 is SVGIG (reference sequence). V dropped 3 bases and J dropped 1 base, with 7 bases sitting between them. In DNA, the CDR3 is TGTGCCTGGAGCCGTATGTCTGGAAACACCATATATTTT. It encodes CAWSRMSGNTIYF.

The CDR3 nucleotides read TGTGCCAGCAGCCCTAGTCCCCGGACTCGTTTTAGGCACGAGCAGTACTTC. Encoded protein: CASSPSPRTRFRHEQYF. This chain joins TRBV11-2 and TRBJ2-7; D is possibly TRBD2 (5 bases). There are 17 residues in the CDR3. Germline lookup yields CDR1 SGHAT and CDR2 FQNNGV. The V gene lost 5 bases and the J gene lost 5 bases, with 25 bases spanning the gap.

As regards this clone: A much bigger clone sits one base away, suggesting this may be a read error. Other DNA sequences of this sample code for an identical CDR3. The rearrangement uses TRBV11-2 and TRBJ2-7; tentative D call: TRBD1 (7 bases). Looked up from germline, CDR1 is SGHAT and CDR2 is FQNNGV. This CDR3 contains 15 residues. V dropped 5 bases and J dropped 3 bases, with 17 bases sitting between them. CDR3 residues: CASSDRTGGFYEQYF. CDR3 coding DNA: TGTGCCAGCAGCGATCGGACAGGAGGGTTCTACGAGCAGTACTTC.

Comments on this clone: This CDR3 is also generated by other DNA sequences in the sample. The chain links TRBV7-2 to TRBJ2-7, with D possibly called TRBD1 or TRBD2 (5 bases each). The germline V gene encodes CDR1 SGHTA and CDR2 FQGNSA. Between the trimmed V and J ends, which lost 0 bases and 1 base, there was a span of 7 bases. This CDR3 spans 14 amino acids. The CDR3 sequence is CASSLAGGSYEQYF. The CDR3, as DNA: TGTGCCAGCAGCTTAGCTGGGGGTTCCTACGAGCAGTACTTC.

This clone has more than one count but fewer than ten. The chain has TRBV5-1 and TRBJ2-7, with 7 positions matching TRBD2. The CDR3 is 15 amino acids. Germline lookup yields CDR1 SGHRS and CDR2 YFSETQ. The V gene end was trimmed by 4 bases and the J gene end by 7 bases; junction bases not matched to a gene: 14. The CDR3 spells CASSPGRPGEGEQYF. CDR3 sequence (DNA): TGCGCCAGCAGCCCAGGACGACCGGGGGAGGGAGAGCAGTACTTC.